The present T cell receptor (beta chain) was sequenced within a study of blood T cells in healthy people across ages. CDR3 length: 19 amino acids. V shed 5 bases and J 0 bases; nucleotides not matched to a gene: 8. Germline V gives CDR1 SGHTA, CDR2 FQGTGA. The use of a sample-barcoded 5' primer and a J-beta primer mix characterized a second PCR of 7 to 11 cycles. MiXCR, run by TCRdb on the 5' RACE reads, gives a single entry per CDR3 protein. The table lists 650,000 to 1,000,000 distinct CDR3 sequences, about 37% of them singletons, with approximately 13% in the top ten. The sequence came from a man aged 18 to 29 in good health. The sample taken for sequencing was blood. The chain recombines TRBV7-3 with TRBJ2-3; TRBD2 aligns across 16 bases. Here the CDR3 reads CASSPGTSGGAPSTDTQYF. The CDR3 DNA reads TGTGCCAGCAGCCCCGGGACTAGCGGGGGGGCCCCTAGCACAGATACGCAGTATTTT.